This entry lists 19 T cell receptor beta chains sequenced from one sample in a study of T-cell reconstitution after alpha-beta-depleted transplantation in children. A library of TCRbeta sequences, prepared with unique molecular identifiers, was generated. TCRdb reprocessed the PCR reads via MiXCR and lists one record per CDR3 protein. The table has about 200,000 distinct CDR3 sequences, roughly 8.3% seen once. Sequenced material: PBMCs, mostly from graft donor cells, taken 360 days after TCRalphabeta/CD19-depleted stem cell transplant. The source is a male patient aged 2 to 9 who had a stem cell transplant for acute myeloid leukemia, so the T cells may come from the graft donor.

The rearrangement links TRBV27 to TRBJ2-2; D is perhaps TRBD2 (5 bases). The CDR3 covers 15 residues. Germline V gene data show CDR1 as MNHEY and CDR2 as SMNVEV (reference sequence). V was pared by 3 bases and J by 10 bases, with 18 bases between. CDR3 loop: CASSLRAGRGEELFF. The CDR3 DNA follows: TGTGCCAGCAGTTTGCGCGCGGGTCGAGGAGAGGAGCTGTTTTTT.

This clonotype was counted at least ten times. The chain carries TRBV12-3 or TRBV12-4 and TRBJ2-3; D gene unclear. V lost 3 bases, J lost 4 bases, and 11 bases lay in between. The CDR3 totals 14 residues. This CDR3 is CASSFRREADTQYF. The CDR3 coding sequence is TGTGCCAGCAGTTTCCGTCGTGAGGCAGATACGCAGTATTTT.

This clonotype was observed a handful of times. The junction departs from the called germline gene at one end, perhaps through a read error. The V gene is TRBV7-7, the J gene TRBJ2-2; D possibly corresponds to TRBD1 (6 bases). The CDR3 has 14 amino acids. In germline, CDR1 is SSHAT, CDR2 FNYEAQ (reference sequence). The CDR3 protein is CASRQDWNTGELFF. The CDR3 nucleotides read TGTGCTAGCAGACAGGACTGGAACACCGGGGAGCTGTTTTTT.

This chain links TRBV10-3 with TRBJ1-1, with D possibly being TRBD1 (5 bases). CDR3 size: 14 residues. Germline CDR1 and CDR2: ENHRY and SYGVKD. Deletions cut 3 bases from V and 1 base from J, with 9 bases between. The CDR3: CAISESGPNTEAFF. CDR3 coding DNA: TGTGCCATCAGTGAATCGGGACCGAACACTGAAGCTTTCTTT.

This chain links TRBV29-1 with TRBJ1-2, with TRBD1 matching 10 bases. The ends lost 3 bases at V and 4 bases at J; junction bases unmatched: 14. The CDR3 is 17 amino acids. Germline V gene sequence: CDR1 SQVTM, CDR2 ANQGSEA. CDR3 in DNA: TGCAGCGTTGATCAAGCCGCCGGGACAGGGGCGCCCTATGGCTACACCTTC. Translating it yields CSVDQAAGTGAPYGYTF.

This clonotype turned up a few times. The gene calls are TRBV15 and TRBJ2-1; D may be TRBD2 (6 bases). V was clipped by 7 bases and J by 5 bases, with 18 bases between them. This CDR3 has 15 residues. CDR1 LNHNV and CDR2 YYDKDF come from the germline V gene (reference sequence). The CDR3 DNA reads as TGTGCCACCACCCTCCCAGGGACTGGAGACAATGAGCAGTTCTTC. Protein sequence: CATTLPGTGDNEQFF.

This clonotype was seen many times. The gene calls are TRBV7-2 and TRBJ2-7; either TRBD1 or TRBD2 may supply D (6 bases each). This CDR3 spans 13 amino acids. With 2 bases removed from V and 9 bases from J, the gap between germline ends came to 14 bases. CDR1 and CDR2 (germline): SGHTA, FQGNSA. The CDR3 is CASSLTAGEVQYV. The CDR3 nucleotides are TGTGCCAGCAGCTTAACGGCAGGGGAGGTGCAGTACGTC.

This clonotype was detected only a few times. The J gene is TRBJ1-5, the V gene TRBV7-2; unclear D gene. This CDR3 contains 14 residues. Germline CDR1 and CDR2: SGHTA and FQGNSA. V was pared by 0 bases and J by 0 bases, with 3 bases between. The DNA of the CDR3 is TGTGCCAGCAGCTTAGCAGGTAGCAATCAGCCCCAGCATTTT. It codes for CASSLAGSNQPQHF. Full variable domain (missing parts from reference TRBV7-2 and TRBJ1-5): GAGVSQSPSNKVTEKGKDVELRCDPISGHTALYWYRQSLGQGLEFLIYFQGNSAPDKSGLPSDRFSAERTGGSVSTLTIQRTQQEDSAVYLCASSLAGSNQPQHFGDGTRLSIL.

This clonotype was observed a handful of times. The CDR3 DNA is TGTGCCAGCAGTTTGGCGGAGGGAGGTCAGCCCCAGCATTTT. Translation: CASSLAEGGQPQHF. The chain joins TRBV12-3 or TRBV12-4 to TRBJ1-5; D remains unclear. CDR3 length: 14 residues. Trimming shortened V by 3 bases and J by 6 bases, and 12 bases separated the two germline ends.

The CDR3 protein is CASSPQQGARALAKNIQYF. CDR3 sequence (DNA): TGTGCCAGCAGTCCCCAACAGGGGGCGAGGGCCCTAGCCAAAAACATTCAGTACTTC. This chain joins TRBV27 and TRBJ2-4; 9 bases map to TRBD1. Germline lookup yields CDR1 MNHEY and CDR2 SMNVEV (reference sequence). Trimming cost V 5 bases and J 0 bases; bases outside gene matches: 14. The CDR3 consists of 19 residues.

This chain uses TRBV7-9 with TRBJ2-2; D is perhaps TRBD1 (6 bases). The CDR3 has 16 residues. CDR1 SEHNR and CDR2 FQNEAQ come from the germline V gene (reference sequence). V was clipped by 5 bases and J by 6 bases, with 19 bases between them. In DNA, the CDR3 is TGTGCCAGCAGCCTAGGCAGACAGGAACTGCCCGGGGAGCTGTTTTTT. Translation gives CASSLGRQELPGELFF.

This clonotype turned up a few times. The chain joins TRBV9 to TRBJ2-7; D unclear. Trimming removed 0 bases at V and 5 bases at J, with 9 bases between. Germline V CDR1 and CDR2: SGDLS, YYNGEE. The CDR3 contains 13 residues. CDR3 region: CASSVGPLDEQYV. The CDR3 nucleotides are TGTGCCAGCAGCGTAGGTCCTTTAGACGAGCAGTACGTC.

In its sample, this clonotype was seen many times. This sequence joins TRBV6-5 and TRBJ2-7; TRBD1 aligns across 9 bases. V was pared by 5 bases and J by 5 bases, with 7 bases of the junction left unmatched. The germline V gene encodes CDR1 MNHEY and CDR2 SVGAGI. This CDR3 spans 14 amino acids. CDR3 DNA: TGTGCCAGCAGTACCCCCGGGACAGGGAACGAGCAGTACTTC. Translation: CASSTPGTGNEQYF.

This clonotype was recorded many times. The genes are TRBV12-3 or TRBV12-4 and TRBJ2-3, with D possibly matching TRBD1 (7 bases). Trimming removed 6 bases at V and 5 bases at J, with 18 bases between. The CDR3 is 15 amino acids. CDR3 bases: TGTGCCAGCAGAGGAGGGACAGCCCTCGGAGATACGCAGTATTTT. Protein sequence: CASRGGTALGDTQYF.

This clonotype was recorded many times. This chain uses TRBV12-3 or TRBV12-4 with TRBJ2-3; D is perhaps TRBD2 (5 bases). The CDR3 is 15 residues long. The V end was cut by 5 bases, the J end by 2 bases, with 14 bases between. CDR3 sequence (DNA): TGTGCCAGCAGTCCCCGGGGAGCGGACACAGATACGCAGTATTTT. It is translated as CASSPRGADTDTQYF.

The CDR3 region is CASSLAPGTAGGQYF. The CDR3, as DNA: TGTGCCAGCAGTTTAGCCCCAGGGACAGCCGGGGGGCAGTACTTC. J is TRBJ2-5 and V is TRBV12-3 or TRBV12-4; D may correspond to TRBD1 or TRBD2 (7 bases each). The CDR3 runs 15 residues. V lost 0 bases, J lost 11 bases, and 19 bases lay in between.

The chain couples TRBV10-3 to TRBJ2-3, with 14 positions matching TRBD2. The CDR3 sequence is 15 residues long. Looked up from germline, CDR1 is ENHRY and CDR2 is SYGVKD. With V trimmed by 10 bases and J by 1 base, 4 bases remained unmatched. The CDR3, as DNA: TGTGCCACCCGGGGACTAGCGGGGGGCACAGATACGCAGTATTTT. Protein sequence: CATRGLAGGTDTQYF.

This clonotype was detected a few times. The gene calls are TRBV12-3 or TRBV12-4 and TRBJ1-3; possibly TRBD1 for D (5 bases). Trimming removed 6 bases from V and 0 bases from J, with 9 bases in between. The CDR3 sequence is 14 residues long. The CDR3 region is CASRGRGSGNTIYF. CDR3 nucleotides: TGTGCCAGCAGGGGAAGGGGCTCTGGAAACACCATATATTTT.

By sample share, this clonotype is medium-sized. This chain joins TRBV20-1 and TRBJ2-5; D uncertain. Germline CDR1 and CDR2: DFQATT and SNEGSKA (reference sequence). V was shortened by 5 bases and J by 2 bases, with 12 bases between the two germline ends. This CDR3 comprises 13 residues. The CDR3 DNA is TGCAGTGCTCCTAGGGTGGGACAAGAGACCCAGTACTTC. Its translation is CSAPRVGQETQYF.